This TCR beta chain was obtained from a study of T cell responses to AZD1222 COVID-19 vaccine (dated by TCRdb to the early 2020s). In the study overall: AZD1222 recipients whose second dose came at about 4 weeks and those whose second dose came at about 12 weeks were combined into one group, since spike-specific TCR depth and breadth did not differ between the two schedules. Enrollment into the trials was organized by age into subgroups of 18-55, 56-69 and 70-plus years, and those subgroups contained approximately 150, 30 and 60 TCR-sequenced participants, respectively. A total of approximately 250 trial participants underwent TCR sequencing, of whom 200 to 220 had received two doses of AZD1222 and roughly 26 had received two doses of the MenACWY control vaccine. Results and caveats for the whole study, not just this receptor: CD4 TCRs associated with the vaccine covered the entire spike protein, and the dominant responses were in regions 160-218 and 743-854. Participants were mostly white British and included more females than males, and it was suggested by the authors that clonal diversity may have been underestimated. Reportedly, close to half of the unique spike-specific TCRs recognized epitopes lying outside the regions that are mutated in the B.1.351 and B.1.1.7 variants. The 56-69-year group was small, and its depth increase did not reach significance, likely because of low power. Conclusions about previously exposed vaccinees are limited because only a handful of AZD1222 recipients were SARS-CoV-2 seropositive at baseline. Because no samples from the day 14 peak response were available, repertoires could be characterized only after the peak T cell response. After two AZD1222 doses, both the breadth and the depth of spike-specific TCRs were significantly higher than at day 0 and than in MenACWY recipients.

In the case of this clone: The target of this receptor is not known. No qualities accompany the bases; no much larger clone lies one base away.

The CDR3 regions of human TCRbeta chains were analyzed by immunosequencing. The original pipeline was this. TCRs in the repertoires were compared against a reference library of SARS-CoV-2-specific TCRs that had been generated with the MIRA antigen-specificity platform. Breadth meant the fraction of unique TCRs that were SARS-CoV-2-associated, whereas depth meant the fraction of total T cells that were SARS-CoV-2-associated. Each spike-specific TCR was assigned to its reactive spike region and to a CD4 or CD8 class using the MIRA data. Log10-transformed breadth and depth values were compared by one-way ANOVA with Sidak's multiple comparisons tests. Drawn from immuneACCESS, this table holds only the in-frame rearrangements with V and J called that TCRdb kept. Clones are partly lost; checked studies trace under half to an unresolved V gene and leave the rest unexplained. Clone size and V and J calls were adopted from that table, with D and trimming inferred from the DNA. Here the sample has around 140,000 clones; roughly nine tenths occur a single time. Of the sample, 4.5% to 6.5% is held by the ten largest clones.

Taken from cysteine to phenylalanine, the CDR3 has 15 residues. CDR3 DNA is the only sequence kept; it has 45 bases, read in frame from the first base. From a lookup of the germline V gene, CDR1 and CDR2 are SNHLY and FYNNEI. The germline V end is reduced by 1 base and the J end by 9 bases; junction bases left unmatched: 4. Reading the label with the study, this specimen's time point is: baseline before first vaccination. The vaccinee samples were drawn from two UK trials, COV001 and COV002, one of which was a single-blind randomized controlled phase 2/3 trial testing AZD1222 (ChAdOx1 nCoV-19) in healthy adults. For TCRbeta chain sequencing, PBMC samples were collected from trial participants at day 0 and at day 28 after the second dose.

Recombination joined TRBV2 with TRBJ1-6; 9 central nucleotides agree with TRBD1. This TCR came from an adult in good health. Material: peripheral blood, obtained on day 0 of AZD1222 vaccination. The CDR3 has the sequence CASSEEQGARSPLHF. The nucleotides read TGTGCCAGCAGTGAAGAACAGGGGGCTCGTTCACCCCTCCACTTT.